These T cell receptor beta chains were read from a single sample in a study of cytomegalovirus exposure and HLA in healthy donors. Generated by immunoSEQ multiplex PCR, the TCRdb table keeps only in-frame clones and is missing some. This sample has about 19,000 clones, with 84% found just once. The sample taken for sequencing was PBMCs. The receptors come from a human donor in good health. Each CDR3 is given with its conserved first and last residue. The order of the fields is J gene, D gene, V gene, clone size, CDR3 protein, CDR3 DNA. D genes are given only for firm matches. Clone sizes are given selectively: once, few, many, or a class where the clone is expanded.

J gene: TRBJ2-7; D gene: TRBD1; V gene: TRBV7-9; clone size: -; CDR3 protein: CASSFATGVVEQYF; CDR3 DNA: TGTGCCAGCAGCTTTGCGACAGGGGTGGTCGAGCAGTACTTC
J gene: TRBJ1-2; D gene: -; V gene: TRBV13; clone size: -; CDR3 protein: CASSIISGGDGYTF; CDR3 DNA: TGTGCCAGCAGCATCATCAGTGGGGGCGATGGCTACACCTTC
J gene: TRBJ1-1; D gene: -; V gene: TRBV15; clone size: -; CDR3 protein: CATSRPSGTEAFF; CDR3 DNA: TGTGCCACCAGCCGGCCGTCAGGGACTGAAGCTTTCTTT
J gene: TRBJ2-7; D gene: -; V gene: TRBV6-1; clone size: once; CDR3 protein: CASREDSSYEQYF; CDR3 DNA: TGTGCCAGCAGGGAAGATAGCAGCTACGAGCAGTACTTC
J gene: TRBJ1-5; D gene: -; V gene: TRBV27; clone size: -; CDR3 protein: CASSLLSPGNQPQHF; CDR3 DNA: TGTGCCAGCAGTCTCCTGTCTCCTGGCAATCAGCCCCAGCATTTT
J gene: TRBJ2-1; D gene: -; V gene: TRBV20-1; clone size: -; CDR3 protein: CSANRYNEQFF; CDR3 DNA: TGCAGTGCTAATAGATACAATGAGCAGTTCTTC
J gene: TRBJ1-3; D gene: TRBD1; V gene: TRBV2; clone size: -; CDR3 protein: CASSEARRTGYTGNTIYF; CDR3 DNA: TGTGCCAGCAGTGAAGCGCGGAGGACAGGGTATACTGGAAACACCATATATTTT
J gene: TRBJ1-2; D gene: -; V gene: TRBV28; clone size: once; CDR3 protein: CASSLGQGYGYTF; CDR3 DNA: TGTGCCAGCAGTTTGGGGCAGGGCTATGGCTACACCTTC
J gene: TRBJ1-3; D gene: -; V gene: TRBV6-5; clone size: few; CDR3 protein: CASSPGQSGNTIYF; CDR3 DNA: TGTGCCAGCAGCCCGGGACAATCCGGAAACACCATATATTTT
J gene: TRBJ2-1; D gene: -; V gene: TRBV7-2; clone size: -; CDR3 protein: CASSPGQPNEQFF; CDR3 DNA: TGTGCCAGCAGCCCAGGGCAGCCCAATGAGCAGTTCTTC
J gene: TRBJ1-2; D gene: TRBD1; V gene: TRBV29-1; clone size: -; CDR3 protein: CSASGQTNYGYTF; CDR3 DNA: TGCAGCGCCTCGGGACAGACAAACTATGGCTACACCTTC
J gene: TRBJ2-5; D gene: -; V gene: TRBV7-9; clone size: once; CDR3 protein: CASSLRGKETQYF; CDR3 DNA: TGTGCCAGCAGCTTAAGAGGGAAAGAGACCCAGTACTTC
J gene: TRBJ2-7; D gene: TRBD2; V gene: TRBV30; clone size: -; CDR3 protein: CAWRGGETSYEQYF; CDR3 DNA: TGTGCCTGGAGGGGGGGGGAGACCTCCTACGAGCAGTACTTC